The 6 T cell receptor beta chains reported below all come from one sample, sequenced in a study of CD8 T cells in ankylosing spondylitis. A single record per CDR3 protein comes from TCRdb applying MiXCR to the 5' RACE reads. The sample lists hundreds of thousands of distinct CDR3 sequences; around 20% were seen once. Sequencing was performed on blood, either unsorted or a sorted T cell fraction (not recorded which). These receptors were obtained from a male donor with ankylosing spondylitis or in good health (not recorded which).

The sample holds a few counts of this clonotype. The chain couples TRBV12-3 or TRBV12-4 to TRBJ2-3, with TRBD1 matching 8 bases. J lost 3 bases, V lost 1 base, and 3 bases had no gene match. The CDR3 consists of 15 residues. The CDR3 region is CASSLGQGATDTQYF. In nucleotides, the CDR3 is TGTGCCAGCAGTTTAGGGCAGGGGGCGACAGATACGCAGTATTTT.

The V call is TRBV30, the J call TRBJ2-7, with D possibly being TRBD1 or TRBD2 (5 bases each). V lost 3 bases and J 2 bases, leaving 11 bases between the germline ends. Germline CDR1 reads GTSNPN; CDR2 reads SVGIG (reference sequence). The CDR3 loop spans 13 amino acids. CDR3 residues: CAWRGTATYEQYF. In nucleotides, the CDR3 is TGTGCCTGGAGGGGGACCGCTACCTACGAGCAGTACTTC. The complete variable domain, with remaining parts taken from reference TRBV30 and TRBJ2-7, reads SQTIHQWPATLVQPVGSPLSLECTVEGTSNPNLYWYRQAAGRGLQLLFYSVGIGQISSEVPQNLSASRPQDRQFILSSKKLLLSDSGFYLCAWRGTATYEQYFGPGTRLTVT.

There are a few counts of this clonotype. The V call is TRBV6-1, the J call TRBJ2-5; D possibly corresponds to TRBD2 (7 bases). The CDR3 contains 16 residues. V was cut by 2 bases and J by 1 base, with 14 bases left in between. Germline V CDR1 and CDR2: MNHNS, SASEGT. The CDR3 protein is CASSELGGGGQETQYF. The CDR3 DNA reads TGTGCCAGCAGTGAATTGGGGGGAGGGGGCCAAGAGACCCAGTACTTC.

This clonotype was counted between two and nine times. In nucleotides, the CDR3 is TGTGCCAGCAGTTTAATGGGGCCAGGGCGATCACCCCTCCACTTT. The encoded protein is CASSLMGPGRSPLHF. The rearrangement joins TRBV28 to TRBJ1-6; D is possibly TRBD1 (5 bases). This CDR3 has 15 residues. Trimming removed 2 bases at V and 10 bases at J, with 15 bases between. Germline CDR1 and CDR2: MDHEN and SYDVKM.

DNA for the CDR3: TGTGCCTGGAGTGTAGGCGAGGTAGAGCAGTTCTTC. The encoded protein is CAWSVGEVEQFF. The V call is TRBV30, the J call TRBJ2-1; D not resolved. Germline CDR1 GTSNPN, CDR2 SVGIG (reference sequence). The CDR3 extends over 12 amino acids. Trimming removed 0 bases from V and 10 bases from J, with 10 bases in between.

The chain uses TRBV6-4 and TRBJ2-3, with D maybe TRBD2 (5 bases). This CDR3 contains 14 residues. V was pared by 6 bases and J by 4 bases, with 14 bases between. Germline V gene data show CDR1 as MRHNA and CDR2 as SNTAGT. Written as DNA, the CDR3 is TGTGCCAGCAGCCTAGCTGGGGATTCAGATACGCAGTATTTT. This gives the protein CASSLAGDSDTQYF.